This paragraph covers one TCR beta chain sequence. The data were obtained in a study of blood T cell repertoires in COVID-19. Clones were sequenced by immunoSEQ multiplex PCR, and TCRdb holds only the in-frame ones, with some missing. The sample has approximately 200,000 clones; approximately 90% are singletons. This CDR3 comprises 14 residues. Germline CDR1 is SGHTS and CDR2 is YDEGEE. V lost 0 bases and J 3 bases, leaving 9 bases between the germline ends. The clonotype comes from a woman in her twenties or thirties with active or convalescent COVID-19. Sequenced input: peripheral blood. The J gene is TRBJ1-2, the V gene TRBV5-8, with a tentative D call TRBD1 (5 bases). The CDR3 region has the DNA TGTGCCAGCAGCTTGGGGGGCAGGCACTATGGCTACACCTTC. Amino acid sequence: CASSLGGRHYGYTF. Full variable domain (rest looked up from reference TRBV5-8 and TRBJ1-2): EAGVTQSPTHLIKTRGQQATLRCSPISGHTSVYWYQQALGLGLQFLLWYDEGEERNRGNFPPRFSGRQFPNYSSELNVNALELEDSALYLCASSLGGRHYGYTFGSGTRLTVV.